This T cell receptor beta chain was sequenced in a study of control samples from healthy donors and cancer patients. Assay: immunoSEQ multiplex PCR; the TCRdb copy retains only in-frame clones and omits some. The table has about 180,000 clones, approximately 92% seen once. The length of the CDR3 is 15 residues. Germline lookup yields CDR1 MNHEY and CDR2 SVGEGT. V was pared by 6 bases and J by 3 bases, with 6 bases of the junction left unmatched. The chain recombines TRBV6-2 or TRBV6-3 with TRBJ2-7, with 12 bases aligning to TRBD2. Sequencing used blood. This clonotype was sampled from a man younger than 40 in good health. The chain's CDR3 is CASSKTGLAGYEQYF. CDR3 sequence (DNA): TGTGCCAGCAGCAAGACGGGACTAGCGGGCTACGAGCAGTACTTC.